The TCR beta chain under discussion was sequenced for a study of blood T cell repertoires in COVID-19. Study details: Nucleic acid was either cDNA or gDNA, and it came from T cells, B-cell-depleted T cells, or PBMCs.

The CDR3 sequence is 14 residues long. Germline lookup yields CDR1 KGHSH and CDR2 LQKENI. V dropped 0 bases and J dropped 7 bases, with 7 bases sitting between them. In the study's own analysis: Amplification of reference gene primers provided the estimated nucleated cell counts. TCRdb's table, derived via immunoSEQ multiplex PCR, lists solely in-frame clones and lacks some. V and J calls and clone size are copied from that table; D and trimming were computed from the DNA. The sample has around 49,000 clones, roughly four fifths seen once; the top ten hold about 2.9%. The receptor was derived from a woman aged 55-69 years with acute or convalescent COVID-19. This chain links TRBV18 with TRBJ1-6; the D is unclear. The sequenced sample was peripheral blood. Here the CDR3 reads CASSPPELNSPLHF. CDR3 coding DNA: TGTGCCAGCTCACCACCGGAGCTAAATTCACCCCTCCACTTT. Supplemented by reference TRBV18 and TRBJ1-6, the full variable domain reads NAGVMQNPRHLVRRRGQEARLRCSPMKGHSHVYWYRQLPEEGLKFMVYLQKENIIDESGMPKERFSAEFPKEGPSILRIQQVVRGDSAAYFCASSPPELNSPLHFGNGTRLTVT.